This TCR beta chain was found in a study of T cell repertoires in cytomegalovirus infection. The overall study: From public TCR beta signatures came an indication of both CMV infection and matching HLA type.

This clonotype was counted a single time. Its antigen is not known. The V end was cut by 3 bases, the J end by 7 bases, with 12 bases between. CDR3 length equals 13 residues. Study-level results: Frequencies of public TCR beta families were cumulated, and this identified carriers of CMV plus the relevant HLA. HLA-C-restricted, CMV-specific TCR beta clonotypes were dominant ex vivo.

TCRdb re-called the reads with MiXCR, one entry per CDR3 protein. This sample has hundreds of thousands of distinct CDR3 sequences, with about 40% found just once. The sequence derives from a human donor in good health (CMV status not recorded). Some clones in this sample may be carry-over from other donors' samples. The specimen sequenced was PBMCs. The chain links TRBV12-3 or TRBV12-4 to TRBJ1-1; D is ambiguous. The CDR3: CASSFQVRYEAFF. For the CDR3, the DNA is TGTGCCAGCAGTTTCCAGGTCCGATATGAAGCTTTCTTT.